The next 5 T cell receptor beta chains were all read from a single sample in a study of shared clonotypes between healthy human individuals. Produced via immunoSEQ multiplex PCR; TCRdb's table is partial and in-frame only. Here the sample spans about 320,000 clones, around nine tenths being singletons. Sequencing used memory CD8+ T cells sorted from blood. The subset here: CD45RO+ cells pooled with CCR7-negative TemRA cells. These receptor sequences come from a man between 18 and 35 years old in good health.

The J gene is TRBJ1-6, the V gene TRBV30; no clear D. Trimming removed 5 bases from V and 4 bases from J, with 12 bases in between. The CDR3 has 14 residues. From germline, CDR1 is GTSNPN and CDR2 SVGIG (reference sequence). CDR3 DNA sequence: TGTGCCTGGGGTGAAGAGAATTATAATTCACCCCTCCACTTT. This encodes CAWGEENYNSPLHF. Full variable domain (rest looked up from reference TRBV30 and TRBJ1-6): SQTIHQWPATLVQPVGSPLSLECTVEGTSNPNLYWYRQAAGRGLQLLFYSVGIGQISSEVPQNLSASRPQDRQFILSSKKLLLSDSGFYLCAWGEENYNSPLHFGNGTRLTVT.

The chain links TRBV5-6 to TRBJ2-7; perhaps TRBD1 as D (6 bases). Trimming stripped 0 bases from V and 6 bases from J, with 16 bases between. Looked up from germline, CDR1 is SGHDT and CDR2 is YYEEEE. The CDR3 loop spans 15 amino acids. Written as DNA, the CDR3 is TGTGCCAGCAGCTTGGCCCCCAGGGGCCTAGGCGAGCAGTACTTC. Its protein product is CASSLAPRGLGEQYF.

The rearrangement links TRBV4-1 to TRBJ2-2; no definite D call. CDR1 MGHRA and CDR2 YSYEKL come from the germline V gene. Trimming shortened V by 0 bases and J by 4 bases, and 9 bases separated the two germline ends. The CDR3 has 15 residues. The CDR3 sequence: CASSQESWSTGELFF. CDR3 coding DNA: TGCGCCAGCAGCCAAGAATCGTGGTCCACCGGGGAGCTGTTTTTT.

The table lists this clone with a few counts. The chain combines TRBV6-5 with TRBJ1-5, with a possible D match to TRBD1 (6 bases). Germline CDR1 MNHEY, CDR2 SVGAGI. The CDR3 spans 14 residues. The ends were cut back, 4 bases at V and 2 bases at J, with 9 bases in the middle. This CDR3 is CASSLQGGNQPQHF. Written as DNA, the CDR3 is TGTGCCAGCAGTTTACAGGGTGGCAATCAGCCCCAGCATTTT.

This clone was seen repeatedly, ten times or more. The chain joins TRBV14 to TRBJ1-1; perhaps TRBD1 as D (6 bases). Germline V gene data show CDR1 as SGHDN and CDR2 as FVKESK. Trimming pared 4 bases from V and 0 bases from J, leaving 12 bases between. The CDR3 has 15 amino acids. This chain's CDR3 is CASSLMGAVNTEAFF. Here the CDR3 DNA reads TGTGCCAGCAGCCTAATGGGGGCTGTGAACACTGAAGCTTTCTTT.